Below, 20 T cell receptor beta chains from the same sample are listed, as sequenced in a study of shared clonotypes between healthy human individuals. Generated by immunoSEQ multiplex PCR, the TCRdb table keeps only in-frame clones and is missing some. The sample includes 2 million to 2.5 million clones, roughly 90% seen only once; the top ten take roughly 0.34%. The sample was naive CD4+ T cells from PBMCs. As to subset: CD45RA+ positively selected. The receptors originated from a man younger than 30 in good health. Some clones in this sample may be carry-over from other donors' samples.

This clone was seen a single time. This chain joins TRBV5-8 and TRBJ2-7; D uncertain. CDR1 is SGHTS and CDR2 is YDEGEE in the germline V gene. This CDR3 is built from 16 residues. The V end was cut by 7 bases, the J end by 2 bases, with 22 bases between. The CDR3 reads CASRLNYKHVTYEQYF. In DNA, the CDR3 is TGTGCCAGCCGCCTTAACTACAAACACGTTACCTACGAGCAGTACTTC.

The gene calls are TRBV19 and TRBJ2-5, with 9 nucleotides matching TRBD2. Trimming removed 3 bases from V and 8 bases from J; junction bases left unmatched: 7. Germline V gene lookup returns CDR1 LNHDA and CDR2 SQIVND (reference sequence). This CDR3 is built from 14 residues. In DNA, the CDR3 is TGTGCCAGTAGTATCTTGGGCCTAGCGGGAACCCAGTACTTC. Translating it yields CASSILGLAGTQYF.

The V gene is TRBV7-2, the J gene TRBJ1-2; D unclear. The CDR3 covers 13 residues. Trimming pared 4 bases from V and 5 bases from J, leaving 11 bases between. From germline, CDR1 is SGHTA and CDR2 FQGNSA. The CDR3: CASSSPRVYGYTF. The CDR3, as DNA: TGTGCCAGCAGCTCCCCGCGGGTTTATGGCTACACCTTC.

The chain combines TRBV28 with TRBJ2-7; D is unresolved. The CDR3 sequence is 12 residues long. The germline V gene encodes CDR1 MDHEN and CDR2 SYDVKM. Trimming cost V 2 bases and J 7 bases, with 9 bases left between them. The CDR3 here is CASSLGESEQYF. Here the CDR3 DNA reads TGTGCCAGCAGTTTAGGGGAATCTGAGCAGTACTTC.

The chain is built from TRBV19 and TRBJ1-1; 9 bases are a match to TRBD1. This CDR3 comprises 13 residues. Trimming at V came to 5 bases and at J to 5 bases, leaving 3 bases not matched to a gene. Looked up from germline, CDR1 is LNHDA and CDR2 is SQIVND (reference sequence). The CDR3 protein is CASSADRGTEAFF. The CDR3 region has the DNA TGTGCCAGTAGTGCTGACAGGGGGACTGAAGCTTTCTTT.

This chain uses TRBV19 with TRBJ2-4; 10 nucleotides agree with TRBD2. Germline V CDR1 and CDR2: LNHDA, SQIVND (reference sequence). The CDR3 sequence is 16 residues long. Germline trimming cut 5 bases from V and 4 bases from J; bases unmatched to any gene: 8. The CDR3 DNA reads as TGTGCCAGTAGTCCCCCGTGGACTAGCGGAAAAAACATTCAGTACTTC. Translation gives CASSPPWTSGKNIQYF.

The J gene is TRBJ1-2, the V gene TRBV5-4; D ambiguous. Germline assignment: CDR1 SGHNT and CDR2 YYREEE (reference sequence). The V end was cut by 0 bases, the J end by 7 bases, with 7 bases between. This CDR3 is 12 amino acids long. The CDR3 loop reads CASSLASIGYTF. CDR3 coding DNA: TGTGCCAGCAGCTTGGCGAGTATTGGCTACACCTTC.

The V call is TRBV27, the J call TRBJ2-3, with TRBD2 matching over 8 bases. Germline V gene lookup returns CDR1 MNHEY and CDR2 SMNVEV (reference sequence). With 4 bases clipped from V and 0 bases from J, the junction kept 6 bases outside the gene matches. This CDR3 contains 16 residues. The CDR3 here is CASSSAGTRSTDTQYF. The CDR3, as DNA: TGTGCCAGCAGTTCAGCCGGGACTAGAAGCACAGATACGCAGTATTTT.

The genes are TRBV18 and TRBJ1-1; maybe TRBD1 (6 bases). CDR1 is KGHSH and CDR2 is LQKENI in the germline V gene. Trimming took 1 base from V and 4 from J, leaving 13 bases between them. The CDR3 is made up of 15 amino acids. The CDR3 DNA reads TGTGCCAGCTCACCACTCGGGGGCGCGGGCACTGAAGCTTTCTTT. It yields the protein CASSPLGGAGTEAFF.

This clone has just one count. V usage is TRBV18 and J usage is TRBJ1-1; the D is unclear. Between the trimmed V and J ends, which lost 4 bases and 1 base, there was a span of 13 bases. Germline CDR1 is KGHSH and CDR2 is LQKENI. CDR3 size: 15 residues. DNA of the CDR3: TGTGCCAGCTCACGAAAGACGGGAGAGAACACTGAAGCTTTCTTT. It specifies CASSRKTGENTEAFF.

The V call is TRBV7-3, the J call TRBJ2-1, with 7 bases matching TRBD2. Germline CDR1 is SGHTA and CDR2 is FQGTGA. V was clipped by 0 bases and J by 6 bases; unmatched bases: 5. This CDR3 is 15 amino acids long. CDR3 amino acids: CASSLTGGNSNEQFF. CDR3 DNA: TGTGCCAGCAGCTTAACGGGAGGGAACAGCAATGAGCAGTTCTTC.

This rearrangement joins TRBV6-1 to TRBJ2-7, with D unresolved. V was pared by 6 bases and J by 6 bases, with 18 bases between. The CDR3 covers 14 residues. Germline V gene sequence: CDR1 MNHNS, CDR2 SASEGT. This CDR3 reads CASRGTPSTGEQYF. The CDR3 DNA is TGTGCCAGCAGAGGAACCCCCTCTACGGGCGAGCAGTACTTC.

The rearrangement links TRBV28 to TRBJ2-1, with 9 bases fitting TRBD2. The CDR3 sequence is 17 residues long. After removal of 2 bases from V and 4 bases from J, the junction contained 9 bases not matched to a gene. Germline CDR1 is MDHEN and CDR2 is SYDVKM. CDR3 nucleotides: TGTGCCAGCAGTTTAAGTAAGGGACTAGCAATTTACAATGAGCAGTTCTTC. Translating it yields CASSLSKGLAIYNEQFF.

The V gene is TRBV7-3, the J gene TRBJ2-1; D gene ambiguous. The V gene's germline CDR1 is SGHTA and CDR2 FQGTGA. The length of the CDR3 is 13 residues. V gave up 3 bases and J gave up 8 bases, with 11 bases separating them. The CDR3 region has the DNA TGTGCCAGCAGCTTCCGGGTGCGAGATGAGCAGTTCTTC. Translated, it gives CASSFRVRDEQFF.

The gene calls are TRBV4-2 and TRBJ2-7; weak D call: TRBD1 (5 bases). Looked up from germline, CDR1 is LGHNA and CDR2 is YNFKEQ. This CDR3 comprises 14 residues. V was clipped by 3 bases and J by 3 bases, with 12 bases between them. For the CDR3, the DNA is TGTGCCAGCAGCCAGGGGCCCGCTTACTACGAGCAGTACTTC. Its translation is CASSQGPAYYEQYF.

The genes are TRBV29-1 and TRBJ1-1; D gene uncertain. Germline V gives CDR1 SQVTM, CDR2 ANQGSEA. V shed 7 bases and J shed 0 bases, with 15 bases lying between them. This CDR3 region has 14 residues. This chain's CDR3 is CSARHRGMNTEAFF. The CDR3 bases are TGCAGCGCAAGACACCGAGGGATGAACACTGAAGCTTTCTTT.

This clone was observed a single time. The genes are TRBV2 and TRBJ2-1; 12 bases line up with TRBD2. The ends lost 5 bases at V and 3 bases at J; junction bases unmatched: 5. Per germline, CDR1 SNHLY and CDR2 FYNNEI. This CDR3 region has 16 residues. CDR3 loop: CASSRGLAGSYNEQFF. Written as DNA, the CDR3 is TGTGCCAGCAGTCGCGGACTAGCGGGAAGCTACAATGAGCAGTTCTTC.

The J gene is TRBJ2-7, the V gene TRBV14, with 10 bases lining up with TRBD2. The germline V gene encodes CDR1 SGHDN and CDR2 FVKESK. The CDR3 sequence is 15 residues long. The J segment lost 2 bases and the V segment lost 3 bases, leaving 4 bases of the junction unmatched. The CDR3 region has the DNA TGTGCCAGCAGCCAGAGACTAGCGGGTGCCTACGAGCAGTACTTC. This sequence encodes CASSQRLAGAYEQYF.

The V gene is TRBV7-3, the J gene TRBJ2-1; perhaps TRBD1 as D (6 bases). V lost 2 bases to trimming and J lost 10 bases, with 12 bases between them. CDR1 is SGHTA, CDR2 FQGTGA, per germline. CDR3 length: 13 amino acids. The CDR3: CASSLVSGTEQFF. The CDR3 coding sequence is TGTGCCAGCAGCTTAGTGTCCGGGACAGAGCAGTTCTTC.

The chain combines TRBV27 with TRBJ2-3, with 9 bases aligning to TRBD2. Germline loops: CDR1 MNHEY, CDR2 SMNVEV (reference sequence). V was pared by 10 bases and J by 2 bases, with 10 bases of the junction left unmatched. The CDR3 contains 15 residues. CDR3 residues: CATKRLAVDTDTQYF. The CDR3 bases are TGTGCCACCAAACGACTAGCGGTAGACACAGATACGCAGTATTTT.